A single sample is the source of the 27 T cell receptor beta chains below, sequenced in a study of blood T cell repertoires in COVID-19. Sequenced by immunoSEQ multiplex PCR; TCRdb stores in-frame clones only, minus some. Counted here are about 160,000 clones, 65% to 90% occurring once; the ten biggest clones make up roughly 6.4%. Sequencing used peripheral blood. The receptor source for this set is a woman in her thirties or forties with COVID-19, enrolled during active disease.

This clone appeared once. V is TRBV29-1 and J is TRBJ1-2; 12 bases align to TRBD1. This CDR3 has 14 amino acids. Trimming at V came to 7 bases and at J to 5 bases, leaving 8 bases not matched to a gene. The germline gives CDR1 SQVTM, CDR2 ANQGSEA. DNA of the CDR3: TGCAGCGGATCCGGGACAGGGGGCGGGTATGGCTACACCTTC. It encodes CSGSGTGGGYGYTF.

CDR3 bases: TGCGCCAGCAGCTTGGGTGGTAGCTCTGGAAACACCATATATTTT. It yields the protein CASSLGGSSGNTIYF. This chain uses TRBV5-1 with TRBJ1-3; D unclear. Germline CDR1 SGHRS, CDR2 YFSETQ. This CDR3 is 15 amino acids long. With 0 bases removed from V and 0 bases from J, the gap between germline ends came to 7 bases. Full variable domain (missing parts from reference TRBV5-1 and TRBJ1-3): KAGVTQTPRYLIKTRGQQVTLSCSPISGHRSVSWYQQTPGQGLQFLFEYFSETQRNKGNFPGRFSGRQFSNSRSEMNVSTLELGDSALYLCASSLGGSSGNTIYFGEGSWLTVV.

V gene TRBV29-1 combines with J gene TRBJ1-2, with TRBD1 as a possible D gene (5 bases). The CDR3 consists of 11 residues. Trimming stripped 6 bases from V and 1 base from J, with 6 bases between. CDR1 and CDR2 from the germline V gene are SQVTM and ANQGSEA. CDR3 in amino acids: CSVTDNYGYTF. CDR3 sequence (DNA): TGCAGCGTGACAGATAACTATGGCTACACCTTC.

CDR3 region: CASSLRGSRIPGELFF. The CDR3 DNA is TGTGCCAGCAGCTTGCGAGGGAGTAGGATTCCCGGGGAGCTGTTTTTT. J is TRBJ2-2 and V is TRBV5-6, with D possibly matching TRBD2 (5 bases). Germline V gene data show CDR1 as SGHDT and CDR2 as YYEEEE. The CDR3 extends over 16 amino acids. The V and J ends lost 1 base and 6 bases respectively, with 16 bases between them.

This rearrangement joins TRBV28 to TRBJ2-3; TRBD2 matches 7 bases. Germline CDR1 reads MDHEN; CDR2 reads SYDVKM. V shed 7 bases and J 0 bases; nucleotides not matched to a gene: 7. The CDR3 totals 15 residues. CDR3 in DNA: TGTGCCAGCAACCAGGGAGGGGCTAGCACAGATACGCAGTATTTT. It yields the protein CASNQGGASTDTQYF.

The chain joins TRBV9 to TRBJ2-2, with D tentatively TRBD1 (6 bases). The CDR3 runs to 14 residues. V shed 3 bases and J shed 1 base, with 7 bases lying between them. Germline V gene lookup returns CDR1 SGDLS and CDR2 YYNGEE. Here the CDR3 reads CASSGQVNTGELFF. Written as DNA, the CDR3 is TGTGCCAGCAGCGGACAGGTGAACACCGGGGAGCTGTTTTTT.

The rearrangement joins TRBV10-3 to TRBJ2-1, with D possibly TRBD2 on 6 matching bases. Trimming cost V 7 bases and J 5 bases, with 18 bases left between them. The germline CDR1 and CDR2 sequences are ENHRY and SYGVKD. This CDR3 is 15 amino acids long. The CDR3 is CAIKGTPDRHNEQFF. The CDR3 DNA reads TGTGCCATCAAGGGGACTCCCGACCGCCACAATGAGCAGTTCTTC.

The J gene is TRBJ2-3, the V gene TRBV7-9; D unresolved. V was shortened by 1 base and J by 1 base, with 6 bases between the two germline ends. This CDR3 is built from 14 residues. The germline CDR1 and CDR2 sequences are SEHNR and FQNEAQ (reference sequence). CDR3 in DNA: TGTGCCAGCAGCTTAGAGGCGGGCACAGATACGCAGTATTTT. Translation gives CASSLEAGTDTQYF.

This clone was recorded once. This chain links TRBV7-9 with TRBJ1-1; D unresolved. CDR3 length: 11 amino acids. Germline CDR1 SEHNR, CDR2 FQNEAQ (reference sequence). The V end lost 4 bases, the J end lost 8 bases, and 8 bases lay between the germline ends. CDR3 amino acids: CASSSGGEAFF. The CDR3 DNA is TGTGCCAGCAGCTCTGGTGGCGAAGCTTTCTTT.

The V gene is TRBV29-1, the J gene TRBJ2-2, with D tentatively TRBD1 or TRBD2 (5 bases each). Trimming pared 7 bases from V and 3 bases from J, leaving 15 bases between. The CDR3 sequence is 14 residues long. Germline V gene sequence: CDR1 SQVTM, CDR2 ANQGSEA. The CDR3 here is CSGGLGVDTGELFF. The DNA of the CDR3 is TGCAGCGGGGGGTTAGGGGTTGACACCGGGGAGCTGTTTTTT.

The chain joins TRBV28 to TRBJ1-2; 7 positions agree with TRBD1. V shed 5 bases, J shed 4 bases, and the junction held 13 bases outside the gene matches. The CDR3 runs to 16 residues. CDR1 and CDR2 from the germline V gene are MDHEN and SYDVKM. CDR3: CASSTPGTDPSYGYTF. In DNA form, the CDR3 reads TGTGCCAGCAGTACCCCCGGGACAGACCCCTCCTATGGCTACACCTTC.

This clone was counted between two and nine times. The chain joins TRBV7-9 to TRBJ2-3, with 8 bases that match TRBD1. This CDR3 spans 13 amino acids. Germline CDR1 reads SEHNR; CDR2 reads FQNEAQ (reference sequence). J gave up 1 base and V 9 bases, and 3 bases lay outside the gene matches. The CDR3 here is CASGGQGTDTQYF. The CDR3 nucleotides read TGTGCCAGTGGGGGACAGGGCACAGATACGCAGTATTTT.

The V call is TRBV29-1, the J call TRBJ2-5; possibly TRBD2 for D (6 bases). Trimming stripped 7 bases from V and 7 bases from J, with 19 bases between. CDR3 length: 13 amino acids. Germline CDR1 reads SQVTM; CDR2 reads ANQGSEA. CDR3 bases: TGCAGCGCTGCCGCGGGACCCACTCGGACCCAGTACTTC. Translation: CSAAAGPTRTQYF.

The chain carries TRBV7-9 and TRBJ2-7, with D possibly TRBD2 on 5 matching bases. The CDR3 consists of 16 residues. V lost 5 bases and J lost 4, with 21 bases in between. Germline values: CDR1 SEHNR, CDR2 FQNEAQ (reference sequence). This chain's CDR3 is CASSPHATGGAYEQYF. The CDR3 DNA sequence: TGTGCCAGCAGCCCACATGCGACCGGAGGAGCGTACGAGCAGTACTTC. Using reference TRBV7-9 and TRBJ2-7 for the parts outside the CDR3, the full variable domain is DTGVSQNPRHKITKRGQNVTFRCDPISEHNRLYWYRQTLGQGPEFLTYFQNEAQLEKSRLLSDRFSAERPKGSFSTLEIQRTEQGDSAMYLCASSPHATGGAYEQYFGPGTRLTVT.

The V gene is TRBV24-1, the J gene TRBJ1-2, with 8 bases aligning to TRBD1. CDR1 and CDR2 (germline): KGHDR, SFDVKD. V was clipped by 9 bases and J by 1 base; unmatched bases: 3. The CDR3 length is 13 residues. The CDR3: CATDRGLNYGYTF. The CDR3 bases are TGTGCCACCGACAGGGGCCTTAACTATGGCTACACCTTC.

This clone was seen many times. CDR3 residues: CASSHVRGDGYTF. The CDR3 DNA reads TGTGCCAGCAGCCATGTACGGGGAGATGGCTACACCTTC. J is TRBJ1-2 and V is TRBV14, with D unclear. Trimming pared 3 bases from V and 6 bases from J, leaving 11 bases between. The CDR3 loop spans 13 amino acids. Germline loops: CDR1 SGHDN, CDR2 FVKESK.

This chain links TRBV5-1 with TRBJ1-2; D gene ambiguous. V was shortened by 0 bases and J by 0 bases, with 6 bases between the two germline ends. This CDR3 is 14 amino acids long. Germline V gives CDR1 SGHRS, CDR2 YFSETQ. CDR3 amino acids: CASSLDSANYGYTF. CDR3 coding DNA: TGCGCCAGCAGCTTGGACAGTGCTAACTATGGCTACACCTTC.

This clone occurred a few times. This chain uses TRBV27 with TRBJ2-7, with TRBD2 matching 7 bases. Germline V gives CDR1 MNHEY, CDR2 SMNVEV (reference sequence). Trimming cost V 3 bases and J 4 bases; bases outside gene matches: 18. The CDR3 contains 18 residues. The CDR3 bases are TGTGCCAGCAGTTTTGGCACCCAAGGACTAGAGGTTCCATACGAGCAGTACTTC. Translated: CASSFGTQGLEVPYEQYF.

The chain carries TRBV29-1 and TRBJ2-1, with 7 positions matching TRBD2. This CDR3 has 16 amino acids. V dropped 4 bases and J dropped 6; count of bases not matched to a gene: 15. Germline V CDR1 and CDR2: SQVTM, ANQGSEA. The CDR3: CSVVGGEGLLSNEQFF. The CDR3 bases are TGCAGCGTTGTAGGAGGGGAGGGCCTTCTGAGCAATGAGCAGTTCTTC.

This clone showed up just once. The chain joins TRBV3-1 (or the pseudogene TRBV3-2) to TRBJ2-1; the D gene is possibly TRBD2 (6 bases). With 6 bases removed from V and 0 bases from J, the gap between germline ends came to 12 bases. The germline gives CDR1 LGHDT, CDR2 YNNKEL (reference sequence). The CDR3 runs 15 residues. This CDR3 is CASSQRRASYNEQFF. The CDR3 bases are TGTGCCAGCAGTCAGAGGAGGGCCTCCTACAATGAGCAGTTCTTC.

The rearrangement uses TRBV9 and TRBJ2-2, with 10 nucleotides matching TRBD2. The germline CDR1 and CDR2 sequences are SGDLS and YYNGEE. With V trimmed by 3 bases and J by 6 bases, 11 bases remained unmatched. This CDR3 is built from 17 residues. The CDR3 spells CASSARILAGEAGELFF. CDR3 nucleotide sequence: TGTGCCAGCAGCGCCCGTATTCTAGCGGGAGAGGCCGGGGAGCTGTTTTTT.

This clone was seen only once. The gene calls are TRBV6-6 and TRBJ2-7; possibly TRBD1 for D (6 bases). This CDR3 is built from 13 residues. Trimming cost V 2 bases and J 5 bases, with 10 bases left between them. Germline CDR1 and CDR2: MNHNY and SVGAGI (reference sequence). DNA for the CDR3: TGTGCCAGCAGTTACCAGGGGACCAACGAGCAGTACGTC. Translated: CASSYQGTNEQYV.

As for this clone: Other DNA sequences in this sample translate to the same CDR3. DNA for the CDR3: TGTGCCAGTAGTATAGGGACAGGGACGTACGAGCAGTACTTC. The encoded protein is CASSIGTGTYEQYF. The genes are TRBV19 and TRBJ2-7; TRBD1 matches at 8 bases. This CDR3 has 14 residues. Germline CDR1 reads LNHDA; CDR2 reads SQIVND (reference sequence). The J segment lost 4 bases and the V segment lost 1 base, leaving 3 bases of the junction unmatched.

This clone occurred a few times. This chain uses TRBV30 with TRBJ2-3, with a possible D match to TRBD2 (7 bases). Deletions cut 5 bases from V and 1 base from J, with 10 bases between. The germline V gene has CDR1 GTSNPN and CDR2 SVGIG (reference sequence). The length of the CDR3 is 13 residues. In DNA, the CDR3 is TGTGCCTGGGGAGGGGGGGGCACAGATACGCAGTATTTT. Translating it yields CAWGGGGTDTQYF.

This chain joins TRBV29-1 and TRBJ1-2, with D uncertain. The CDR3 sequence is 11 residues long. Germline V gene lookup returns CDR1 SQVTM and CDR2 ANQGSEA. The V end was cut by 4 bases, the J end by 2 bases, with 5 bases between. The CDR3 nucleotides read TGCAGCGTTGTCGAGAACTATGGCTACACCTTC. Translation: CSVVENYGYTF.

The CDR3 sequence: CASSRSSGNQPQHF. CDR3 coding DNA: TGTGCCAGTAGTAGGTCCTCGGGCAATCAGCCCCAGCATTTT. The J gene is TRBJ1-5, the V gene TRBV19; D remains ambiguous. The CDR3 runs to 14 residues. V was shortened by 4 bases and J by 2 bases, with 9 bases between the two germline ends. Germline loops: CDR1 LNHDA, CDR2 SQIVND (reference sequence).

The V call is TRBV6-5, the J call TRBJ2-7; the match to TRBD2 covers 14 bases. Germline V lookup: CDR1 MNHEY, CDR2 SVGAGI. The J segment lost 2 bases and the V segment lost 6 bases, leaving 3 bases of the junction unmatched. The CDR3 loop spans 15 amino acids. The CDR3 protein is CASRGTSGGTYEQYF. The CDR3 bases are TGTGCCAGCAGGGGGACTAGCGGGGGAACCTACGAGCAGTACTTC.